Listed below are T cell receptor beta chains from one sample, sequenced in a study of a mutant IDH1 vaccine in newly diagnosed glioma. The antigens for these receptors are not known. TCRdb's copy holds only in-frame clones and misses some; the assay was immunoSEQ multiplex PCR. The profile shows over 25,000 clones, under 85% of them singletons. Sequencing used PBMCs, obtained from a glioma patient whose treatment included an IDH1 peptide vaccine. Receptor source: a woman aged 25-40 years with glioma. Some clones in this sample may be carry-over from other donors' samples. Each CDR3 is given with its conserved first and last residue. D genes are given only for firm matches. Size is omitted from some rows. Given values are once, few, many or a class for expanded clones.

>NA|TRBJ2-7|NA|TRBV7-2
CASSLVEQSYEQYF
TGTGCCAGCAGCTTAGTTGAACAGTCCTACGAGCAGTACTTC
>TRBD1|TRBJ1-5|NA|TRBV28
CASSSRSPGQGRGQPQHF
TGTGCCAGCAGCTCTCGCTCCCCGGGACAGGGACGGGGTCAGCCCCAGCATTTT
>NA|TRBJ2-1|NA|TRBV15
CATSRDTFREQFF
TGTGCCACCAGCAGAGATACTTTCCGTGAGCAGTTCTTC
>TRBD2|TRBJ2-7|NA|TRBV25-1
CASTSEREGSHEQYF
TGTGCCAGCACCAGCGAGCGGGAGGGTAGCCACGAGCAGTACTTC
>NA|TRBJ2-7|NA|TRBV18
CASSPHGLVFYEQYF
TGTGCCAGCTCACCACATGGGCTAGTTTTCTACGAGCAGTACTTC
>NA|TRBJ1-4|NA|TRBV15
CATSRIGQTTNEKLFF
TGTGCCACCAGCAGAATTGGACAGACAACTAATGAAAAACTGTTTTTT
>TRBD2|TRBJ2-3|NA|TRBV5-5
CASSWRTSGRTDTQYF
TGTGCCAGCAGCTGGAGGACTAGCGGGAGAACAGATACGCAGTATTTT
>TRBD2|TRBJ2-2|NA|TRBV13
CASSRRNSGRALTGELFF
TGTGCCAGCAGCAGGCGGAATAGCGGGAGGGCCCTCACCGGGGAGCTGTTTTTT
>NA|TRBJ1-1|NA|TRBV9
CASSVYGGLNTEAFF
TGTGCCAGCAGCGTATATGGCGGTCTGAACACTGAAGCTTTCTTT
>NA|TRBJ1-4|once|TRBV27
CASSLGGDEKKLFF
TGTGCCAGCAGTTTAGGAGGGGACGAAAAAAAACTGTTTTTT
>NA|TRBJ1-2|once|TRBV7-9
CATEPFAGTF
TGTGCCACCGAGCCCTTTGCCGGAACCTTC
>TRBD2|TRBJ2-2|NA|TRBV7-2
CASSTSGTSGTGELFF
TGTGCCAGCAGCACCAGCGGGACTAGCGGCACCGGGGAGCTGTTTTTT
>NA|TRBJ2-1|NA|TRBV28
CASSLWDGRSYNEQFF
TGTGCCAGCAGTTTATGGGACGGCCGCTCCTACAATGAGCAGTTCTTC
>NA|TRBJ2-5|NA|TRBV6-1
CASSGNTGRETQYF
TGTGCCAGCAGTGGAAATACAGGGAGGGAGACCCAGTACTTC
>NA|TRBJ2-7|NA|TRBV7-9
CASSPSGYEQYF
TGTGCCAGCAGCCCCTCGGGGTACGAGCAGTACTTC
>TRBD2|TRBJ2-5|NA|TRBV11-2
CASSLGGGPQETQYF
TGTGCCAGCAGCTTGGGGGGGGGACCCCAGGAGACCCAGTACTTC
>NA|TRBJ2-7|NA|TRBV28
CASSTFGFQYF
TGTGCCAGCAGTACCTTCGGCTTCCAGTACTTC
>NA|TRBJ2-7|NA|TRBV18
CASSPGGAGGYEQYF
TGTGCCAGCTCACCGGGGGGCGCCGGGGGATACGAGCAGTACTTC
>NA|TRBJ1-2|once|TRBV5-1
CASSPTPRAGGGGYTF
TGCGCCAGCAGCCCGACTCCGAGGGCAGGCGGGGGTGGCTACACCTTC
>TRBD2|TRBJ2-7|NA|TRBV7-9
CASSLAREDYEQYF
TGTGCCAGCAGCTTAGCGCGGGAGGACTACGAGCAGTACTTC
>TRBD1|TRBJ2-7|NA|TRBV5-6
CASSSRGQGPYEQYF
TGTGCCAGCAGCTCTCGAGGACAGGGGCCCTACGAGCAGTACTTC
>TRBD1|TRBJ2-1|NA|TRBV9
CASSGLRGNEQFF
TGTGCCAGCAGCGGCCTCAGGGGGAATGAGCAGTTCTTC
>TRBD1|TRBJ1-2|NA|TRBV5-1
CASSFDRGHGYTF
TGCGCCAGCAGCTTTGACAGGGGGCATGGCTACACCTTC
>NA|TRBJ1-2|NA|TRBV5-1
CASSLQGYGYTF
TGCGCCAGCAGCTTACAGGGTTATGGCTACACCTTC
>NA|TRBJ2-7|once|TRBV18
CASSPDAGAYEQYF
TGTGCCAGCTCACCAGACGCGGGCGCCTACGAGCAGTACTTC
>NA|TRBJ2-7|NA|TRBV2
CASSVIHEQYF
TGTGCCAGCAGTGTCATCCACGAGCAGTACTTC
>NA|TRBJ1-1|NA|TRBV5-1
CASSLAPGGGTEAFF
TGCGCCAGCAGCTTGGCCCCGGGAGGAGGAACTGAAGCTTTCTTT
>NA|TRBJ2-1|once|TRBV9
CASSASAEQFF
TGTGCCAGCAGCGCGTCTGCTGAGCAGTTCTTC
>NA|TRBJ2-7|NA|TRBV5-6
CASSPWGAGPYEQYF
TGTGCCAGCAGCCCCTGGGGGGCGGGACCCTACGAGCAGTACTTC
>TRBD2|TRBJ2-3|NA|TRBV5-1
CASSFSGGGTDTQYF
TGCGCCAGCAGCTTTAGCGGGGGAGGGACAGATACGCAGTATTTT
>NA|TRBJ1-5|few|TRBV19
CASGGRTSNQPQHF
TGTGCCAGTGGGGGGCGGACAAGCAATCAGCCCCAGCATTTT
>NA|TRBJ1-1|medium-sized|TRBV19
CASSIAGRGTEAFF
TGTGCCAGTAGTATAGCGGGACGCGGCACTGAAGCTTTCTTT
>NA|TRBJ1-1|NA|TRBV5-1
CASSQGPEAFF
TGCGCCAGCAGTCAGGGGCCAGAAGCTTTCTTT
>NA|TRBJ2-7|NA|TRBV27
CASSLGGVPTYEQYF
TGTGCCAGCAGTTTAGGCGGGGTCCCGACCTACGAGCAGTACTTC
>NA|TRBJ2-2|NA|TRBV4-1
CASSQGNTGELFF
TGCGCCAGCAGCCAAGGGAACACCGGGGAGCTGTTTTTT
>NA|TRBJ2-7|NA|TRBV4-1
CASSRTGFYEQYF
TGCGCCAGCAGCCGAACAGGATTCTACGAGCAGTACTTC
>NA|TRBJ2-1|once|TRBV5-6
CASSLRTLAPKDNEQFF
TGTGCCAGCAGCCTAAGGACCCTAGCGCCTAAAGACAATGAGCAGTTCTTC
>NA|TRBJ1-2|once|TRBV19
CASTREGRDYGYTF
TGTGCCAGTACCCGCGAGGGCCGGGACTATGGCTACACCTTC
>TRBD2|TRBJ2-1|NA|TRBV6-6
CASRLTSGSPYNEQFF
TGTGCCAGCAGATTGACTAGCGGTTCCCCCTACAATGAGCAGTTCTTC
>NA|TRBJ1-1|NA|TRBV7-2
CASSFLRHNRDVLKAFF
TGTGCCAGCAGCTTTCTCAGGCATAACAGGGATGTATTGAAGGCTTTCTTT
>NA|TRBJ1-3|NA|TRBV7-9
CASSFERSGNTIYF
TGTGCCAGCAGCTTTGAAAGGTCTGGAAACACCATATATTTT
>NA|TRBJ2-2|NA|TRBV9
CASSVGALKNTGELFF
TGTGCCAGCAGCGTAGGGGCCTTGAAGAACACCGGGGAGCTGTTTTTT
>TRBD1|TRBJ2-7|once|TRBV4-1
CASSQVIAGGEYEQYF
TGCGCCAGCAGCCAAGTAATCGCAGGGGGTGAGTACGAGCAGTACTTC
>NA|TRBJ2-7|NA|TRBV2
CASSFRGQREISRNSDEQYF
TGTGCCAGCAGCTTTAGGGGGCAGCGGGAGATTTCGAGAAACTCGGACGAGCAGTACTTC
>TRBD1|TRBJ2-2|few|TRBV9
CASSLTGEPTGELFF
TGTGCCAGCAGCCTGACAGGGGAGCCCACCGGGGAGCTGTTTTTT
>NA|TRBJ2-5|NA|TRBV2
CASKLAQETQYF
TGTGCCAGCAAGCTAGCGCAAGAGACCCAGTACTTC
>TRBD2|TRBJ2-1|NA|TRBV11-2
CAVGRVHNEQFF
TGTGCCGTGGGGAGGGTACACAATGAGCAGTTCTTC
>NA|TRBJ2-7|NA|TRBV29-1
CSVGGGSSYEQYF
TGCAGCGTGGGGGGTGGGAGCTCCTACGAGCAGTACTTC
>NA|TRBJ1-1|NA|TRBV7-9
CASSQVGMNTEAFF
TGTGCCAGCAGCCAAGTAGGCATGAACACTGAAGCTTTCTTT
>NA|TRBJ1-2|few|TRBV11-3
CASSLAGTAAGGYTF
TGTGCCAGCAGCCTTGCTGGGACCGCCGCCGGGGGCTACACCTTC
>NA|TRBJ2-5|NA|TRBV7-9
CASRRPYQETQYF
TGTGCCAGCAGACGACCGTACCAAGAGACCCAGTACTTC